This T cell receptor (beta chain) was sequenced during a study of shared clonotypes between healthy human individuals. This CDR3 is 14 amino acids long. Trimming at V came to 0 bases and at J to 6 bases, leaving 5 bases not matched to a gene. Per germline, CDR1 MNHEY and CDR2 SMNVEV (reference sequence). In regard to this clone: Its antigen is currently unknown.

Using immunoSEQ multiplex PCR, the repertoire was profiled, and TCRdb retains in-frame clones only, with some absent. The sample shows 2 million to 2.5 million clones, approximately 94% of them seen only once. Study-level results: Shared clonotypes: approximately 5.3% naive CD4, under 4% naive CD8, roughly 2.4% memory CD4, approximately 0.4% memory CD8. The generation probabilities recorded for non-shared clonotypes fell below those of clonotypes shared by all four donors.

CD45RO-negative cells were positively selected for CCR7, leaving out terminally differentiated effector memory CD45RA+ cells. The healthy adult donors were HIV-negative and reported no recent acute infections or vaccinations. The sample was naive CD8+ T cells from PBMCs. This rearrangement joins TRBV27 to TRBJ2-7; TRBD2 aligns across 7 bases. This sequence was found in a man aged 18 to 30 in good health. Some clones in this sample may be carry-over from other donors' samples. The CDR3 here is CASSLSRGLLEQYF. As DNA, the CDR3 is TGTGCCAGCAGTTTATCGCGGGGACTACTCGAGCAGTACTTC.